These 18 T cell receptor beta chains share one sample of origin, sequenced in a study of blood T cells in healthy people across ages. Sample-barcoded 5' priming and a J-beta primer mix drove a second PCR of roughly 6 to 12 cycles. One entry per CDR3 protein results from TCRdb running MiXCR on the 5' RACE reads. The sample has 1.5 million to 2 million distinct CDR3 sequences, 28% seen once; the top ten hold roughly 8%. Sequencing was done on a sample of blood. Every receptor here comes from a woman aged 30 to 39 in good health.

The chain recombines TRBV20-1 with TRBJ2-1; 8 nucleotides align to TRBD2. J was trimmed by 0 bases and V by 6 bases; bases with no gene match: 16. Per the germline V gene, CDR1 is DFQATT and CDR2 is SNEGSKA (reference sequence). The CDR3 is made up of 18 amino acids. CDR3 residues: CSATPGGSGTSSYNEQFF. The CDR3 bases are TGCAGTGCCACGCCGGGGGGGAGCGGCACGTCCTCCTACAATGAGCAGTTCTTC.

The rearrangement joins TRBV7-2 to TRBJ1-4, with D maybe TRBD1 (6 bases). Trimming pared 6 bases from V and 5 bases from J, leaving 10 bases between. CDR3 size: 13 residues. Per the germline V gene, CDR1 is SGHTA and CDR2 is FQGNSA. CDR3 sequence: CASREDSNEKLFF. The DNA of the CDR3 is TGTGCCAGCAGGGAGGACAGCAATGAAAAACTGTTTTTT.

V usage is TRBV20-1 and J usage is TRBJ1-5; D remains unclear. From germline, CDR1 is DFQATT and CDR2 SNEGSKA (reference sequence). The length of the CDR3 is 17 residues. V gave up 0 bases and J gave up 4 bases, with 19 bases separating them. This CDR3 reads CSARDKEGPAGNQPQHF. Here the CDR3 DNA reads TGCAGTGCTAGAGATAAGGAGGGCCCGGCGGGGAATCAGCCCCAGCATTTT.

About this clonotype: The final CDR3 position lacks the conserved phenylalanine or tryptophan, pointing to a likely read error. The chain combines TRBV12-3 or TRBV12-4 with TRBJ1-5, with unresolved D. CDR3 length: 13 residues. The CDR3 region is CASSLGLGQPQHC. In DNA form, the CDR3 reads TGCGCCAGCAGTTTAGGCCTGGGTCAGCCCCAGCATTGT.

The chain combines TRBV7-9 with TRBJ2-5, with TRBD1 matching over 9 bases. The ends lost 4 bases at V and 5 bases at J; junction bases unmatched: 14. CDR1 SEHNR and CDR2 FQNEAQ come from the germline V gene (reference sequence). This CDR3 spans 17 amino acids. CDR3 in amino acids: CASSSYLIRDREETQYF. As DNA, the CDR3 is TGTGCCAGCAGCTCATACTTAATCCGGGACAGGGAGGAGACCCAGTACTTC. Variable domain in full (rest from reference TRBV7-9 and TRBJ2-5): DTGVSQNPRHKITKRGQNVTFRCDPISEHNRLYWYRQTLGQGPEFLTYFQNEAQLEKSRLLSDRFSAERPKGSFSTLEIQRTEQGDSAMYLCASSSYLIRDREETQYFGPGTRLLVL.

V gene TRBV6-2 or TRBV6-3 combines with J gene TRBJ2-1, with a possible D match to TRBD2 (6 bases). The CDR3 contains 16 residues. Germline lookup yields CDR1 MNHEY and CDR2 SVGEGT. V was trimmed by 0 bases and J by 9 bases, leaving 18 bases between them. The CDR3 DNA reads TGTGCCAGCAGTTACTCGACCGGGAGCATCGGAGGTGAGCAGTTCTTC. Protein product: CASSYSTGSIGGEQFF.

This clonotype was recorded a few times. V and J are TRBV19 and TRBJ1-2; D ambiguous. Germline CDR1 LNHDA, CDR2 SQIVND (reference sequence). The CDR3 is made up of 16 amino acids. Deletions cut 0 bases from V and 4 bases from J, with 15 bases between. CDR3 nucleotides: TGTGCCAGTAGTATAGATGCTGGGCTTAGCACCTATGGCTACACCTTC. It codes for CASSIDAGLSTYGYTF. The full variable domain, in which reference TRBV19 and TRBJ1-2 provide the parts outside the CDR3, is DGGITQSPKYLFRKEGQNVTLSCEQNLNHDAMYWYRQDPGQGLRLIYYSQIVNDFQKGDIAEGYSVSREKKESFPLTVTSAQKNPTAFYLCASSIDAGLSTYGYTFGSGTRLTVV.

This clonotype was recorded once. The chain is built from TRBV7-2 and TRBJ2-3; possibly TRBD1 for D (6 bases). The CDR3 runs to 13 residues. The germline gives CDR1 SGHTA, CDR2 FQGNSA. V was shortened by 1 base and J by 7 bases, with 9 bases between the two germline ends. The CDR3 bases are TGTGCCAGCAGCTTAGGACAGGCTCATACGCAGTATTTT. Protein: CASSLGQAHTQYF. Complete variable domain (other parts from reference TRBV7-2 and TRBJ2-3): GAGVSQSPSNKVTEKGKDVELRCDPISGHTALYWYRQSLGQGLEFLIYFQGNSAPDKSGLPSDRFSAERTGGSVSTLTIQRTQQEDSAVYLCASSLGQAHTQYFGPGTRLTVL.

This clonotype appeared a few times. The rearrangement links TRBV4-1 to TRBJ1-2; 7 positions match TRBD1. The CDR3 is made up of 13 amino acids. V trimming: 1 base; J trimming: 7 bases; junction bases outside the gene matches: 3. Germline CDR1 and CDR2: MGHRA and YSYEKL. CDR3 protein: CASSQVQGGGYTF. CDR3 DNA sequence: TGCGCCAGCAGCCAAGTTCAGGGGGGTGGCTACACCTTC.

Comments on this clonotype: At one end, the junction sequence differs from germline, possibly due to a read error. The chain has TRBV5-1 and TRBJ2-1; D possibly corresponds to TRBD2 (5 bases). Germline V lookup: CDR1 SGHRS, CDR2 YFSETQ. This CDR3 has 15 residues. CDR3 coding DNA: TGCGCCAGCAGCTTGTTTGGACTTACCGACAATGAGCGGTTCTTC. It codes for CASSLFGLTDNERFF.

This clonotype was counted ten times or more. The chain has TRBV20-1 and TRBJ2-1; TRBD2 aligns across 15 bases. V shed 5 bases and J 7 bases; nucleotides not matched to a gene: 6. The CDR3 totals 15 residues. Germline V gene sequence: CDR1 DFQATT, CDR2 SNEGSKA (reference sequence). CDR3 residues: CSAAAGTSGRNEQFF. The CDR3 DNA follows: TGCAGTGCTGCGGCCGGGACTAGCGGGAGGAATGAGCAGTTCTTC.

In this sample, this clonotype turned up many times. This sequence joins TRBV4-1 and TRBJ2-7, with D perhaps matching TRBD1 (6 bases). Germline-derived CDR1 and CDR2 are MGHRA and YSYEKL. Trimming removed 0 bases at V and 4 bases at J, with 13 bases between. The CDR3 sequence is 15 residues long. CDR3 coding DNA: TGCGCCAGCAGCCAAGAACAGGGAGCCCCATACGAGCAGTACTTC. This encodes CASSQEQGAPYEQYF.

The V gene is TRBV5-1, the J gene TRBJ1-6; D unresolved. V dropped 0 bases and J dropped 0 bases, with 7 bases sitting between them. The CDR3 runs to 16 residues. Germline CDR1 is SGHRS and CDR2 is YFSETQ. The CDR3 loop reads CASSLEGYSYNSPLHF. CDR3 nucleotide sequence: TGCGCCAGCAGCTTGGAGGGATACTCCTATAATTCACCCCTCCACTTT.

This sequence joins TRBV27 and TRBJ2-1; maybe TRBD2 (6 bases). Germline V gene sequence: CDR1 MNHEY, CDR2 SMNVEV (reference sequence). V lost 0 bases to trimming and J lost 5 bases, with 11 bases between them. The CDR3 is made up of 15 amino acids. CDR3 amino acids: CASSLSGGSDNEQFF. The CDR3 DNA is TGTGCCAGCAGTTTATCCGGGGGTAGCGACAATGAGCAGTTCTTC.

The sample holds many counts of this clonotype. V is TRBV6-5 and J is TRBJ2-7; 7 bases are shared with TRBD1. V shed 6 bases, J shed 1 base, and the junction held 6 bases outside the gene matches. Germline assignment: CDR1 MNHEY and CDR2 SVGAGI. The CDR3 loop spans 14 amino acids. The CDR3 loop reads CASRSPGQSYEQYF. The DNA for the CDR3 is TGTGCCAGCAGAAGCCCGGGACAGTCCTACGAGCAGTACTTC.

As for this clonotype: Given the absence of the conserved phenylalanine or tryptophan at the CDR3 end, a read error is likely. The CDR3 nucleotides are TGTGCCAGCAGCCCGGGACAGGGGATTTACAATGAGCAGTTCGTC. Its protein is CASSPGQGIYNEQFV. The chain employs TRBV7-7 and TRBJ2-1, with 10 bases identical to TRBD1. Looked up from germline, CDR1 is SSHAT and CDR2 is FNYEAQ (reference sequence). The V and J ends lost 5 bases and 4 bases, in that order; junction bases with no gene match: 5. CDR3 length: 15 amino acids.

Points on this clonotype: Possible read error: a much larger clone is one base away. CDR3 DNA sequence: TGTGCCAGCAGGTGGGGCTCCTATAATTCACCCCTCCACTTT. This translates into CASRWGSYNSPLHF. V and J are TRBV7-9 and TRBJ1-6, with D uncertain. Trimming cost V 6 bases and J 0 bases, with 6 bases left between them. The germline gives CDR1 SEHNR, CDR2 FQNEAQ (reference sequence). The CDR3 consists of 14 residues.

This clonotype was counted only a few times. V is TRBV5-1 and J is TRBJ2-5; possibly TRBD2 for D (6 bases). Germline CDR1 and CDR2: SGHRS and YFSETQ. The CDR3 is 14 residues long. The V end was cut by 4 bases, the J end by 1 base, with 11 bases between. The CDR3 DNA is TGCGCCAGCAGCGATGGAGGGTTCCAAGAGACCCAGTACTTC. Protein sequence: CASSDGGFQETQYF.